Each of the 9 T cell receptor beta chains below was sequenced from the same sample in a study of cytomegalovirus exposure and HLA in healthy donors. 60 Vbeta and 13 Jbeta primers were used in PCR. Profiled with immunoSEQ multiplex PCR; TCRdb holds only in-frame clones, not every one. The repertoire holds about 72,000 clones, with about 66% as singletons. Sequenced sample: PBMCs. The receptor source for this set is a man aged 40-50 years in good health and CMV-seropositive.

The CDR3 coding sequence is TGTGCCAGCAGCTTATTTGGCCAGGGGAATTCACCCCTCCACTTT. Translating it yields CASSLFGQGNSPLHF. The chain uses TRBV11-3 and TRBJ1-6; possible D gene TRBD1, 6 bases. This CDR3 is built from 15 residues. Germline V gene lookup returns CDR1 SGHNT and CDR2 YENEEA. Trimming shortened V by 2 bases and J by 7 bases, and 12 bases separated the two germline ends.

The chain joins TRBV14 to TRBJ2-2; D is possibly TRBD1 (5 bases). The CDR3 runs to 13 residues. The germline gives CDR1 SGHDN, CDR2 FVKESK. Trimming stripped 3 bases from V and 6 bases from J, with 8 bases between. The DNA of the CDR3 is TGTGCCAGCAGCCAGTCCAGGGCCGGGGAGCTGTTTTTT. Its translation is CASSQSRAGELFF. Full variable domain (outside the CDR3, taken from reference TRBV14 and TRBJ2-2): EAGVTQFPSHSVIEKGQTVTLRCDPISGHDNLYWYRRVMGKEIKFLLHFVKESKQDESGMPNNRFLAERTGGTYSTLKVQPAELEDSGVYFCASSQSRAGELFFGEGSRLTVL.

V and J are TRBV7-2 and TRBJ2-7, with TRBD2 matching 8 bases. This CDR3 spans 15 amino acids. Germline V CDR1 and CDR2: SGHTA, FQGNSA. The junction had 7 bases not matched to a gene; V was cut back by 4 bases and J by 2 bases. CDR3 loop: CASSSVAGLAYEQYF. In nucleotides, the CDR3 is TGTGCCAGCAGCTCGGTAGCGGGGTTAGCCTACGAGCAGTACTTC.

J is TRBJ1-3 and V is TRBV19; tentative D call: TRBD1 (5 bases). V was cut by 6 bases and J by 0 bases, with 12 bases left in between. Germline values: CDR1 LNHDA, CDR2 SQIVND (reference sequence). The CDR3 contains 15 residues. CDR3 nucleotides: TGTGCCAGTAGCATGGACGGGGGCTCTGGAAACACCATATATTTT. It yields the protein CASSMDGGSGNTIYF.

V is TRBV2 and J is TRBJ1-2; no clear D gene. From germline, CDR1 is SNHLY and CDR2 FYNNEI. Trimming removed 6 bases at V and 8 bases at J, with 10 bases between. This CDR3 has 11 amino acids. The CDR3 region has the DNA TGTGCCAGCAGCTCCCCGGGGGGCTACACCTTC. This gives the protein CASSSPGGYTF. Based on the CDR3 plus reference TRBV2 and TRBJ1-2, the full variable domain is EPEVTQTPSHQVTQMGQEVILRCVPISNHLYFYWYRQILGQKVEFLVSFYNNEISEKSEIFDDQFSVERPDGSNFTLKIRSTKLEDSAMYFCASSSPGGYTFGSGTRLTVV.

V gene TRBV6-6 combines with J gene TRBJ2-5, with D uncertain. Trimming cost V 5 bases and J 5 bases, with 6 bases left between them. This CDR3 region has 11 residues. CDR1 and CDR2 (germline): MNHNY, SVGAGI (reference sequence). The DNA for the CDR3 is TGTGCCAGCAGTCCCGTGGAGACCCAGTACTTC. This translates into CASSPVETQYF.

This clone came up a few times. The chain is built from TRBV5-5 and TRBJ2-7; 9 bases map to TRBD2. Germline assignment: CDR1 SGHKS and CDR2 YYEKEE (reference sequence). V trimming: 0 bases; J trimming: 6 bases; junction bases outside the gene matches: 7. This CDR3 has 15 residues. CDR3 amino acids: CASSLGRLAGREQYF. DNA for the CDR3: TGTGCCAGCAGCTTGGGTCGGCTAGCGGGGCGCGAGCAGTACTTC.

This clone was observed a few times. The chain recombines TRBV6-1 with TRBJ1-5, with 8 bases aligning to TRBD1. V dropped 0 bases and J dropped 9; count of bases not matched to a gene: 10. Per germline, CDR1 MNHNS and CDR2 SASEGT. This CDR3 has 16 amino acids. The CDR3 DNA is TGTGCCAGCAGTGAAGCTCAGGGACAGGCTTATCCGCCCCAGCATTTT. Its translation is CASSEAQGQAYPPQHF.

V is TRBV7-8 and J is TRBJ1-1; TRBD1 might be the D (5 bases). The CDR3 consists of 14 residues. CDR1 and CDR2 (germline): SGHVS, FQNEAQ. V dropped 4 bases and J dropped 6 bases, with 15 bases sitting between them. The CDR3: CASSSRRGSSEAFF. The CDR3, as DNA: TGTGCCAGCAGCTCAAGACGGGGGAGCTCTGAAGCTTTCTTT. The whole variable domain, remainder taken from reference TRBV7-8 and TRBJ1-1, is GAGVSQSPRYKVAKRGQDVALRCDPISGHVSLFWYQQALGQGPEFLTYFQNEAQLDKSGLPSDRFFAERPEGSVSTLKIQRTQQEDSAVYLCASSSRRGSSEAFFGQGTRLTVV.